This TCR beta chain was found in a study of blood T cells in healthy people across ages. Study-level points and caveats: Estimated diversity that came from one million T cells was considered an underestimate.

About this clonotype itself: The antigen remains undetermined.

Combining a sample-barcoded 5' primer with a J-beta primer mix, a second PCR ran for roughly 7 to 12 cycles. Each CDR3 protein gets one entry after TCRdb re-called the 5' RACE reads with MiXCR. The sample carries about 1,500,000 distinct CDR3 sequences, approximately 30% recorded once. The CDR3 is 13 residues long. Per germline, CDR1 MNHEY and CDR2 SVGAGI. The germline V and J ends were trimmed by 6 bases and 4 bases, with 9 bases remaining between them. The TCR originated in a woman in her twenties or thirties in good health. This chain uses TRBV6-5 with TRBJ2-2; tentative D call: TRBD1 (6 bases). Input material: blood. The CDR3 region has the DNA TGTGCCAGCAGGGCAGGGGTCACCGGGGAGCTGTTTTTT. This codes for CASRAGVTGELFF.